This TCR beta chain was identified during a study of T cell responses to AZD1222 COVID-19 vaccine. V lost 0 bases to trimming and J lost 3 bases, with 0 bases between them. Germline CDR1 and CDR2: MNHEY and SVGAGI. There are 13 residues in the CDR3. Only in-frame clones appear in the TCRdb table, and some are missing; sequencing was by immunoSEQ multiplex PCR. The sample lists 150,000 to 200,000 clones, 88% seen once, with under 14% in the top ten. The rearrangement uses TRBV6-5 and TRBJ2-6; D remains ambiguous. This clonotype originated in an adult who received the AZD1222 COVID-19 vaccine. The sequences come from peripheral blood, collected 28 days after the second AZD1222 dose. The CDR3 reads CASSYSGANVLTF. CDR3 nucleotide sequence: TGTGCCAGCAGTTACTCTGGGGCCAACGTCCTGACTTTC.